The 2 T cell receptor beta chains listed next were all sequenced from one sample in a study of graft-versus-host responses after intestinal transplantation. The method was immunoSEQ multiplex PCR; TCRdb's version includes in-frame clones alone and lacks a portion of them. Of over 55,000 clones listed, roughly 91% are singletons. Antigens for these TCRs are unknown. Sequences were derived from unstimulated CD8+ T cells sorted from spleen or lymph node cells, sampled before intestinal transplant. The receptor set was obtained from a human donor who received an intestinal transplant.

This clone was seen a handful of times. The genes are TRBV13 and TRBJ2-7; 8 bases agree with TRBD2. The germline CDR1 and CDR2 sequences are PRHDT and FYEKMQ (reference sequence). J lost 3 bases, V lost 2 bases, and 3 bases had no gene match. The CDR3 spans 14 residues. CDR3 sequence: CASSLRGGSYEQYF. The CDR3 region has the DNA TGTGCCAGCAGCTTACGGGGGGGCAGCTACGAGCAGTACTTC.

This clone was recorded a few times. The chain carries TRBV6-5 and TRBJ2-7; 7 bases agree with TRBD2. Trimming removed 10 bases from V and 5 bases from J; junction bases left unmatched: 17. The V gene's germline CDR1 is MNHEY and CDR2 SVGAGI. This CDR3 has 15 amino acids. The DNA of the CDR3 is TGTGCCACCAGGGTCCCAGTTAGGGCGGGGGACGAGCAGTACTTC. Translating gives CATRVPVRAGDEQYF.